This note documents a single T cell receptor beta chain sequence. This clonotype has just a few counts. Its antigen is not yet known. Base quality data are lacking; no much larger clone is found one base away. The data originate from a study of spatial heterogeneity in lung cancer (dated 2019 in TCRdb). Some background on the complete study: Beta-chain transcripts were consistently detected in greater numbers than alpha-chain transcripts, which likely reflects a higher abundance of beta-chain transcripts. At surgery, both alpha and beta chains were TCR-sequenced in 220 tumor regions, 63 to 65 matched nontumor lung samples and 56 PBMC samples. In the raw uncorrected reads, each unique combination of TCR and UMI appeared more than ten times on average. In non-small cell lung cancer, the study quantitatively compared TCR alpha and beta repertoires across several tumor regions, matched nontumor lung, and blood. TCR repertoire features were related to nonsynonymous mutation counts determined by whole-exome sequencing of tumor tissue. Broader findings and caveats from the paper: Ubiquitous expanded tumor TCRs were detected in blood more often at tumor resection than at routine follow-up. Confirming at a functional level the hypothesis that regional TCRs recognize regional mutations was considered to require additional single-cell paired TCR alpha and beta sequencing.

The time point label here, explained by the study, means: sample taken at primary tumor resection. The donors were 72 patients from the lung TRACERx cohort who had early-stage, untreated non-small cell lung cancer. For TCR sequencing, whole RNA was extracted from tumor and nontumor lung tissue, or from cryopreserved PBMC samples, and no cell sorting was done. Patients were selected for TCR sequencing only if sufficient RNA was available from at least two tumor regions. Library method: 5' RACE. The listed sequencing device is NextSeq 500. To allow correction of PCR and sequencing errors, the TCR library protocol tagged every TCR cDNA molecule with a unique molecular identifier. In the source study's methods: TCR identification, UMI-based error correction and CDR3 extraction were all carried out with Decombinator tools. TCRs above a frequency of 2 per 1,000, corresponding to the top 1% of the tumor frequency distribution, were defined as expanded. Rényi diversity was computed with the R vegan package after subsampling each repertoire 100 times to 5,000 TCRs. CDR3 similarity networks were constructed using string-kernel similarity of amino acid triplets, with links drawn between CDR3s whose pairwise similarity was above 0.82. The public reads were quality trimmed at Q25 with fastp and then assembled into clones with MiXCR by TCRdb, keeping productive beta chains. For every CDR3 protein sequence, its rows merge into one entry that carries the most common genes and DNA. Here the V and J calls rest on TCRdb's processing, not on the authors' analysis. Within this sample are about 25,000 distinct CDR3 sequences, with about 7% of them counted one time only. The ten largest clones take up 13% to 15% of the sample.

The source was PBMCs, collected at surgery. This clonotype originated in a male donor with early-stage non-small cell lung cancer.

The CDR3 reads as follows: CASSPLRKSSYEQYF. DNA sequence: TGCGCCAGCAGCCCCTTAAGAAAGAGCTCCTACGAGCAGTACTTC. This chain is built from TRBV5-1 and TRBJ2-7; confidence is insufficient to name the D gene. The CDR3 runs 15 residues from the cysteine to the phenylalanine. The kept DNA is CDR3 alone, 45 bases in frame from the first base. CDR1 is given as SGHRS and CDR2 as YFSETQ, both from the germline V gene. V lost 4 bases and J lost 0 bases; the stretch between them is 14 bases long.